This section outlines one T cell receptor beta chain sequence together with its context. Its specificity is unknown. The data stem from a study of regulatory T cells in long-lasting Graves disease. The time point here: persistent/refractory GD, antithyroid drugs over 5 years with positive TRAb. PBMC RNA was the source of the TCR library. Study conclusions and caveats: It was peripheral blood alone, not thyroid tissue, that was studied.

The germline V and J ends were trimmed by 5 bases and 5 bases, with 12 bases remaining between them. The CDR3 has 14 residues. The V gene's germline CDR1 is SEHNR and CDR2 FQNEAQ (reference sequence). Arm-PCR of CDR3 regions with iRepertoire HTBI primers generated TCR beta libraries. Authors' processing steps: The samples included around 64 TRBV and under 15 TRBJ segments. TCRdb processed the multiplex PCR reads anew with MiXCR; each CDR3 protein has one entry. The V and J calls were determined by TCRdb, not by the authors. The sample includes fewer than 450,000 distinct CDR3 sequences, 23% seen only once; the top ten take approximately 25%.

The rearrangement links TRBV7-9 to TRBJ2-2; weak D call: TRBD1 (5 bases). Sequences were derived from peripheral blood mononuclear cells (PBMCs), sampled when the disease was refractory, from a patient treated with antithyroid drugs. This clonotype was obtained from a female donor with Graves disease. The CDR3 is CASSASAGTGELFF. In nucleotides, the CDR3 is TGTGCCAGCAGCGCGAGCGCAGGGACCGGGGAGCTGTTTTTT.